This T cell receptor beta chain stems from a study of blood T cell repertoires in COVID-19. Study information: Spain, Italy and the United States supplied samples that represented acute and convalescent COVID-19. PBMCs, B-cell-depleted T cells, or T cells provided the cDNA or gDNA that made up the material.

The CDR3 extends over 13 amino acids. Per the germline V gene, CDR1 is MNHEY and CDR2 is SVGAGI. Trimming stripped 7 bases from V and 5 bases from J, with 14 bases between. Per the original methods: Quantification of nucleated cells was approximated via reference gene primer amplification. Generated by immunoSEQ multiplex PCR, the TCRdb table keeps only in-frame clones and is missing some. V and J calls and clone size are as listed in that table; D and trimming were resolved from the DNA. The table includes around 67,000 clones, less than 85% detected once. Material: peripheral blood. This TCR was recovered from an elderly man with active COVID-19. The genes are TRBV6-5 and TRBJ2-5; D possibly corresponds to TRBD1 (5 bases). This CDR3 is CASIKGFGETQYF. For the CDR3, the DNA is TGTGCCAGCATCAAGGGGTTCGGGGAGACCCAGTACTTC.